One sample yielded the 6 T cell receptor beta chains listed below, sequenced in a study of technical replicates of blood from several donors. Generated by immunoSEQ multiplex PCR, the TCRdb table keeps only in-frame clones and is missing some. This sample yields approximately 60,000 clones, of which roughly 86% are seen a single time; less than 6.5% belongs to the top ten. The sample consisted of PBMCs. Every receptor here comes from a human donor in good health. Some clones in this sample may be carry-over from other donors' samples.

The gene calls are TRBV5-1 and TRBJ2-5, with D perhaps TRBD2 (7 bases). With 6 bases removed from V and 5 bases from J, the gap between germline ends came to 23 bases. Germline V gives CDR1 SGHRS, CDR2 YFSETQ. The CDR3 extends over 16 amino acids. The DNA of the CDR3 is TGCGCCAGCACCAAAAATGGTGGGGGGGCTAGCGAGACCCAGTACTTC. Residues: CASTKNGGGASETQYF.

The chain couples TRBV4-3 to TRBJ1-1; no clear D gene. Trimming left V 1 base short and J 1 base short, with 10 bases between. Germline-derived CDR1 and CDR2 are LGHNA and YSLEER. The CDR3 extends over 15 amino acids. The CDR3 region has the DNA TGCGCCAGCAGCCAAGCTCGAGGCAAGAACACTGAAGCTTTCTTT. Amino acids: CASSQARGKNTEAFF.

The chain joins TRBV23-1 to TRBJ2-7; D gene ambiguous. TRBV23-1 is known as an ORF, though its function is uncertain. Trimming removed 0 bases at V and 0 bases at J, with 9 bases between. This CDR3 region has 15 residues. The CDR3 DNA reads TGCGCCAGCAGTCAATCTACAGAAGACTCCTACGAGCAGTACTTC. Translated, it gives CASSQSTEDSYEQYF.

This chain joins TRBV10-3 and TRBJ1-1, with D possibly matching TRBD1 (5 bases). Germline V lookup: CDR1 ENHRY, CDR2 SYGVKD. CDR3 length: 14 residues. Trimming shortened V by 6 bases and J by 6 bases, and 17 bases separated the two germline ends. CDR3 in DNA: TGTGCCATCAGAAGAGCCAGGGAATCGGCTGAAGCTTTCTTT. Protein: CAIRRARESAEAFF.

V is TRBV29-1 and J is TRBJ2-1, with 12 nucleotides matching TRBD2. V was pared by 6 bases and J by 5 bases, with 5 bases of the junction left unmatched. CDR1 and CDR2 from the germline V gene are SQVTM and ANQGSEA. The CDR3 sequence is 14 residues long. The CDR3 DNA follows: TGCAGCGTGCGTACTAGCGGGGGGAACAATGAGCAGTTCTTC. Protein: CSVRTSGGNNEQFF.

This chain connects TRBV4-2 to TRBJ2-1; 10 nucleotides align to TRBD2. Germline CDR1 is LGHNA and CDR2 is YNFKEQ. The junction had 6 bases not matched to a gene; V was cut back by 2 bases and J by 2 bases. The CDR3 contains 17 residues. The CDR3 DNA sequence: TGTGCCAGCAGCCAAACGGCTAGCGGGGGCCCCTACAATGAGCAGTTCTTC. It is translated as CASSQTASGGPYNEQFF.